Following are 7 T cell receptor beta chains from one sample sequenced in a study of OX40 agonist ivuxolimab in advanced cancers. Clones were read by immunoSEQ multiplex PCR, and TCRdb kept only the in-frame ones, dropping some. The sample holds over 45,000 clones, roughly three quarters seen once. This sample comprised CD4+ or CD8+ T cells sorted from blood, obtained in a trial of the OX40 agonist ivuxolimab. These receptors were collected from an adult with an advanced solid tumor such as melanoma, head and neck, liver or kidney cancer.

CDR3 DNA: TGTGCCAGCAGCGACGAGGGGGGCGTGAATCAGCCCCAGCATTTT. This translates into CASSDEGGVNQPQHF. This sequence joins TRBV9 and TRBJ1-5; D might be TRBD1 (6 bases). This CDR3 is built from 15 residues. V shed 3 bases and J shed 4 bases, with 14 bases lying between them. Germline V gives CDR1 SGDLS, CDR2 YYNGEE.

This clone has a handful of counts. This sequence joins TRBV4-2 and TRBJ1-6; D might be TRBD1 (5 bases). The V and J ends lost 1 base and 2 bases respectively, with 9 bases between them. Germline loops: CDR1 LGHNA, CDR2 YNFKEQ. The CDR3 consists of 16 residues. The CDR3 DNA follows: TGTGCCAGCAGCCAAGTTCGGGGGACCTATAATTCACCCCTCCACTTT. This encodes CASSQVRGTYNSPLHF.

In its sample, this clone was seen once. V is TRBV7-3 and J is TRBJ2-1, with D tentatively TRBD2 (5 bases). This CDR3 is 14 amino acids long. The germline V gene encodes CDR1 SGHTA and CDR2 FQGTGA. Trimming took 4 bases from V and 9 from J, leaving 16 bases between them. DNA for the CDR3: TGTGCCAGCAGCTCCGCCGACCTGGCGGGTGAGCAGTTCTTC. Its protein product is CASSSADLAGEQFF.

This clone was recorded many times. The CDR3 sequence: CAIRIAGRANEQYF. In DNA, the CDR3 is TGTGCCATCAGGATAGCTGGCAGGGCCAACGAGCAGTACTTC. V usage is TRBV10-3 and J usage is TRBJ2-7, with D possibly TRBD1 on 5 matching bases. Germline assignment: CDR1 ENHRY and CDR2 SYGVKD. Trimming removed 6 bases at V and 5 bases at J, with 17 bases between. The CDR3 length is 14 residues.

The chain carries TRBV11-2 and TRBJ2-7; D is uncertain. V shed 5 bases and J shed 4 bases, with 12 bases lying between them. Per germline, CDR1 SGHAT and CDR2 FQNNGV. The CDR3 is made up of 13 amino acids. DNA for the CDR3: TGTGCCAGCAGCCGTACTTTTTCATACGAGCAGTACTTC. Encoded protein: CASSRTFSYEQYF.

The V call is TRBV5-8, the J call TRBJ2-7; 8 bases match TRBD1. The CDR3 is made up of 16 amino acids. V was pared by 0 bases and J by 2 bases, with 7 bases of the junction left unmatched. CDR1 and CDR2 from the germline V gene are SGHTS and YDEGEE. Here the CDR3 DNA reads TGTGCCAGCAGCTTGGGTGCAGGGGGCGTTACCTACGAGCAGTACTTC. Its translation: CASSLGAGGVTYEQYF.

The chain is built from TRBV15 and TRBJ2-1; the D is unclear. V was trimmed by 0 bases and J by 6 bases, leaving 15 bases between them. CDR1 and CDR2 from the germline V gene are LNHNV and YYDKDF (reference sequence). The CDR3 consists of 16 residues. The CDR3 reads CATSRDHGGLGNEQFF. The CDR3 coding sequence is TGTGCCACCAGCAGAGATCACGGTGGGTTGGGCAATGAGCAGTTCTTC.